The 16 T cell receptor beta chains reported below all come from one sample, sequenced in a study of regulatory T cells in long-lasting Graves disease. Time point specified: persistent/refractory GD, antithyroid drugs over 5 years with positive TRAb. Generation of the TCR library employed RNA extracted from PBMCs. Arm-PCR of CDR3 regions with iRepertoire HTBI primers generated TCR beta libraries. MiXCR was run by TCRdb on the multiplex PCR reads, yielding one entry per CDR3 protein. The sample lists almost 350,000 distinct CDR3 sequences, 15% to 20% occurring once. The sample consisted of peripheral blood mononuclear cells (PBMCs), taken when the disease was refractory, from a patient treated with antithyroid drugs. Receptors were obtained from a female donor with Graves disease.

The V and J genes are TRBV5-1 and TRBJ2-3, with TRBD2 matching 12 bases. The ends lost 2 bases at V and 0 bases at J; junction bases unmatched: 7. The CDR3 is 18 amino acids. Germline CDR1 is SGHRS and CDR2 is YFSETQ. The CDR3 DNA reads TGCGCCAGCAGCTTCTCCGGGACTAGCGGGCCTAGCACAGATACGCAGTATTTT. Protein product: CASSFSGTSGPSTDTQYF. The full variable domain, in which reference TRBV5-1 and TRBJ2-3 provide the parts outside the CDR3, is KAGVTQTPRYLIKTRGQQVTLSCSPISGHRSVSWYQQTPGQGLQFLFEYFSETQRNKGNFPGRFSGRQFSNSRSEMNVSTLELGDSALYLCASSFSGTSGPSTDTQYFGPGTRLTVL.

This clonotype was observed a few times. This chain joins TRBV6-1 and TRBJ1-4; D is possibly TRBD1 (5 bases). This CDR3 has 14 residues. Looked up from germline, CDR1 is MNHNS and CDR2 is SASEGT. V gave up 6 bases and J gave up 10 bases, with 18 bases separating them. The CDR3 region is CASSTGGFRGKLFF. CDR3 nucleotides: TGTGCCAGCAGCACTGGGGGGTTCCGGGGAAAACTGTTTTTT.

The sample holds many counts of this clonotype. V and J are TRBV20-1 and TRBJ2-5, with 10 bases identical to TRBD2. This CDR3 is built from 15 residues. Germline V CDR1 and CDR2: DFQATT, SNEGSKA (reference sequence). With 0 bases clipped from V and 3 bases from J, the junction kept 4 bases outside the gene matches. CDR3 in amino acids: CSARDGTSGEETQYF. The CDR3 bases are TGCAGTGCTAGAGATGGCACTAGCGGGGAAGAGACCCAGTACTTC.

The chain has TRBV3-1 and TRBJ1-2, with D possibly TRBD1 on 5 matching bases. Per the germline V gene, CDR1 is LGHDT and CDR2 is YNNKEL (reference sequence). The ends were cut back, 1 base at V and 7 bases at J, with 19 bases in the middle. This CDR3 spans 16 amino acids. Here the CDR3 DNA reads TGTGCCAGCAGCCAAGTCCCAGGCACCCAGGGTGCTGGCTACACCTTC. Its translation: CASSQVPGTQGAGYTF.

This chain joins TRBV30 and TRBJ2-7; no clear D. V gave up 2 bases and J gave up 0 bases, with 8 bases separating them. Germline V lookup: CDR1 GTSNPN, CDR2 SVGIG (reference sequence). This CDR3 is built from 13 residues. In nucleotides, the CDR3 is TGTGCCTGGAGTCAGAGAAGCTCCTACGAGCAGTACTTC. This sequence encodes CAWSQRSSYEQYF.

The chain combines TRBV29-1 with TRBJ1-1; D remains unclear. Germline V CDR1 and CDR2: SQVTM, ANQGSEA. The CDR3 covers 11 residues. V dropped 4 bases and J dropped 7 bases, with 10 bases sitting between them. CDR3 coding DNA: TGCAGCGTTGGGCAGATCCGTGAAGCTTTCTTT. Translated, it gives CSVGQIREAFF.

The chain employs TRBV4-1 and TRBJ1-2; 8 positions agree with TRBD1. Losses at the gene ends were 2 bases for V and 6 bases for J; bases not matched to a gene: 8. Germline V gene sequence: CDR1 MGHRA, CDR2 YSYEKL. CDR3 length: 15 residues. In DNA, the CDR3 is TGCGCCAGCAGCCAAACCACAGGGGGTCGGAATGGCTACACCTTC. It is translated as CASSQTTGGRNGYTF.

This clonotype was observed at least ten times. J is TRBJ2-1 and V is TRBV20-1; 8 bases agree with TRBD2. Germline CDR1 is DFQATT and CDR2 is SNEGSKA (reference sequence). The J segment lost 2 bases and the V segment lost 3 bases, leaving 0 bases of the junction unmatched. This CDR3 comprises 13 residues. For the CDR3, the DNA is TGCAGTGCTAGCGGGGGGGCCTACAATGAGCAGTTCTTC. Its protein product is CSASGGAYNEQFF.

The V and J genes are TRBV4-3 and TRBJ2-7; 8 bases map to TRBD2. Germline V gene data show CDR1 as LGHNA and CDR2 as YSLEER. The CDR3 consists of 20 residues. J lost 2 bases, V lost 3 bases, and 21 bases had no gene match. CDR3 sequence reads: CASSHLGIKLGTSLTYEQYF. CDR3 DNA sequence: TGCGCCAGCAGCCATCTAGGGATCAAGCTGGGGACTAGTCTCACCTACGAGCAGTACTTC.

This clonotype came up a few times. The V call is TRBV12-3 or TRBV12-4, the J call TRBJ1-2; D gene unclear. The CDR3 spans 13 residues. V dropped 3 bases and J dropped 8 bases, with 13 bases sitting between them. CDR3: CASSLLEAGGYTF. CDR3 DNA: TGTGCCAGCAGTTTGTTGGAGGCGGGCGGCTACACCTTC.

V usage is TRBV20-1 and J usage is TRBJ2-1; D not resolved. V lost 0 bases and J lost 10, with 16 bases in between. CDR1 is DFQATT, CDR2 SNEGSKA, per germline (reference sequence). The CDR3 extends over 14 amino acids. The CDR3 DNA reads TGCAGTGCTAGAGATGCCCTAGGAACGGAGGAGCAGTTCTTC. Translating it yields CSARDALGTEEQFF.

V and J are TRBV7-2 and TRBJ1-4; possible D gene TRBD1, 5 bases. The CDR3 covers 14 residues. CDR1 and CDR2 from the germline V gene are SGHTA and FQGNSA. V dropped 5 bases and J dropped 10 bases, with 17 bases sitting between them. The CDR3 sequence: CASSATEGRRKLFF. The CDR3 DNA follows: TGTGCCAGCAGCGCCACGGAGGGGAGGAGAAAACTGTTTTTT. The complete variable domain, with remaining parts taken from reference TRBV7-2 and TRBJ1-4, reads GAGVSQSPSNKVTEKGKDVELRCDPISGHTALYWYRQSLGQGLEFLIYFQGNSAPDKSGLPSDRFSAERTGGSVSTLTIQRTQQEDSAVYLCASSATEGRRKLFFGSGTQLSVL.

This clonotype was recorded at least ten times. The gene calls are TRBV24-1 and TRBJ2-7; 8 bases are shared with TRBD2. CDR1 and CDR2 from the germline V gene are KGHDR and SFDVKD. The junction had 7 bases not matched to a gene; V was cut back by 2 bases and J by 5 bases. This CDR3 has 15 residues. In DNA form, the CDR3 reads TGTGCCACCAGTGATTCAGCGGGAGTCATCCACGAGCAGTACTTC. This translates into CATSDSAGVIHEQYF.

In its sample, this clonotype was seen many times. The V call is TRBV7-9, the J call TRBJ1-5, with unresolved D. Germline V gene sequence: CDR1 SEHNR, CDR2 FQNEAQ (reference sequence). V was trimmed by 6 bases and J by 4 bases, leaving 10 bases between them. The CDR3 length is 13 residues. This CDR3 is CASRGGGNQPQHF. The DNA for the CDR3 is TGTGCCAGCAGGGGCGGCGGTAATCAGCCCCAGCATTTT.

The sample holds many counts of this clonotype. V gene TRBV18 combines with J gene TRBJ1-1; no reliable D call. The CDR3 has 13 amino acids. Germline-derived CDR1 and CDR2 are KGHSH and LQKENI. Trimming shortened V by 8 bases and J by 1 base, and 11 bases separated the two germline ends. CDR3 residues: CASSPLGNTEAFF. The CDR3 region has the DNA TGTGCCAGCAGTCCTTTGGGGAACACTGAAGCTTTCTTT.

This clonotype was found many times. V and J are TRBV20-1 and TRBJ1-2; D call uncertain. The V end was cut by 7 bases, the J end by 1 base, with 7 bases between. This CDR3 spans 11 amino acids. The germline V gene has CDR1 DFQATT and CDR2 SNEGSKA (reference sequence). CDR3 sequence (DNA): TGCAGTGGGGATTTTAACTATGGCTACACCTTC. The encoded protein is CSGDFNYGYTF.